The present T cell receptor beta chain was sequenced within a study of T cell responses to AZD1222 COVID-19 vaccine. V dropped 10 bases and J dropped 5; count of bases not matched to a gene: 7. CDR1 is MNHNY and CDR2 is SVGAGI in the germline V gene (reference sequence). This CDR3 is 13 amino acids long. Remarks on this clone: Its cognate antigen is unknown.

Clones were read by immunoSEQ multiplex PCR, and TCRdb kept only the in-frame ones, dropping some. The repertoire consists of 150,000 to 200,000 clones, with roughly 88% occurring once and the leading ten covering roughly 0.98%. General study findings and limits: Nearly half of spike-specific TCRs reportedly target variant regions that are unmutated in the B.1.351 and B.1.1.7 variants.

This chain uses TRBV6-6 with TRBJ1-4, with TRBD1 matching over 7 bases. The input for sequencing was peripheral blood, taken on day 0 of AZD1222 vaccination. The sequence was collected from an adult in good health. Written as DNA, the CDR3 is TGTGCCACCCGACAGGGAACCAATGAAAAACTGTTTTTT. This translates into CATRQGTNEKLFF.